This T cell receptor (beta chain) was sequenced in a study of blood T cell repertoires in COVID-19. Study-level background: Nucleic acid was either cDNA or gDNA, and it came from T cells, B-cell-depleted T cells, or PBMCs.

Under the authors' procedure: The assay estimated nucleated cells by amplifying reference gene primers. TCRdb's copy holds only in-frame clones and misses some; the assay was immunoSEQ multiplex PCR. V and J calls and clone size are as listed in that table; D and trimming were resolved from the DNA. Seen here are hundreds of thousands of clones, about 80% observed once, and the top ten hold roughly 2.5%. This CDR3 has 14 amino acids. In germline, CDR1 is SGHRS, CDR2 YFSETQ. V lost 4 bases and J 5 bases, leaving 15 bases between the germline ends. This clonotype originated in a woman between 40 and 50 years old with active or convalescent COVID-19. Source material: peripheral blood. V and J are TRBV5-1 and TRBJ2-5; the D gene is possibly TRBD2 (5 bases). CDR3: CASSTPTSGETQYF. CDR3 bases: TGCGCCAGCAGCACACCGACCAGCGGCGAGACCCAGTACTTC.